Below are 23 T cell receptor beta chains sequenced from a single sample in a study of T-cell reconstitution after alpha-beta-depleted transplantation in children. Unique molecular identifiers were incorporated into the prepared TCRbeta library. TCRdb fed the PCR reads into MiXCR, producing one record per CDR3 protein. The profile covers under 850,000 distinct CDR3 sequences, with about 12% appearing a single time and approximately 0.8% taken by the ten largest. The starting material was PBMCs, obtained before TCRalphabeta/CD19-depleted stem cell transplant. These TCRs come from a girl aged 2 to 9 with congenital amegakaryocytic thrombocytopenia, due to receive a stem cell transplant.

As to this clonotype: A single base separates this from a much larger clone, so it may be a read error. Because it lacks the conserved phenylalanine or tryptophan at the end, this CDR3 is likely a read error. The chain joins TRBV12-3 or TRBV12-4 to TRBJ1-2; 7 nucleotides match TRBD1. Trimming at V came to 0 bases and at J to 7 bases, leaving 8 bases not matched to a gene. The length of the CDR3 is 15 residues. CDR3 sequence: CASSLAFTGAVGYTS. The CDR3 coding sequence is TGTGCCAGCAGTTTAGCGTTTACAGGGGCAGTTGGCTACACCTCC.

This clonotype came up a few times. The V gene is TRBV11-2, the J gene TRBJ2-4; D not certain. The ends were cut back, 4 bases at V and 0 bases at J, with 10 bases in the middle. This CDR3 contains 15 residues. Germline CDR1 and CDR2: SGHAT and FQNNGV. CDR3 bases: TGTGCCAGCAGCTCCTATGTGGTAGCCAAAAACATTCAGTACTTC. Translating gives CASSSYVVAKNIQYF.

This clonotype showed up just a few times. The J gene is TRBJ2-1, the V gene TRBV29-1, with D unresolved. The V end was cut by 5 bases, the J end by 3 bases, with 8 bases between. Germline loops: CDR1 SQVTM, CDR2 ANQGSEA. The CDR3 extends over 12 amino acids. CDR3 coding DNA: TGCAGCGTTCTCCCGGGCTACAATGAGCAGTTCTTC. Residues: CSVLPGYNEQFF.

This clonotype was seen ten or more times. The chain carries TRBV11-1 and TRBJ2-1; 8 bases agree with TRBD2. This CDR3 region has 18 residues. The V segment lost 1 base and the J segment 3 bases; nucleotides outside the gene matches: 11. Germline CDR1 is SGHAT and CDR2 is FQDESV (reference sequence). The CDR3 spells CASSLGIGLAGLYNEQFF. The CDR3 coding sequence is TGTGCCAGCAGCTTAGGAATCGGCCTAGCGGGTCTCTACAATGAGCAGTTCTTC.

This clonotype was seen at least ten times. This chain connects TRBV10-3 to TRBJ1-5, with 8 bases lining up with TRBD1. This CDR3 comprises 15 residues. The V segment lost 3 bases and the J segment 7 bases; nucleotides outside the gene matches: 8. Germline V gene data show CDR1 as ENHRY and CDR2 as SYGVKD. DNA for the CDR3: TGTGCCATCAGTGATCCCGACAGGGGCCCCCAGCCCCAGCATTTT. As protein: CAISDPDRGPQPQHF.

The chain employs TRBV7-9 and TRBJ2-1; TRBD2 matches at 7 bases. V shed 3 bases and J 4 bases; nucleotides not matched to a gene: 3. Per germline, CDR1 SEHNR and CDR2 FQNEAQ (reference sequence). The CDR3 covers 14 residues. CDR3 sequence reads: CASSLNSGYNEQFF. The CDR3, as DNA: TGTGCCAGCAGCTTGAATAGCGGGTACAATGAGCAGTTCTTC.

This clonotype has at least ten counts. The CDR3, as DNA: TGCGCCAGCAGCTTTCAAGGACAAATGAACACTGAAGCTTTCTTT. This translates into CASSFQGQMNTEAFF. The rearrangement joins TRBV5-1 to TRBJ1-1, with a weak D call TRBD1 (5 bases). V shed 2 bases and J shed 0 bases, with 11 bases lying between them. Germline CDR1 SGHRS, CDR2 YFSETQ. The CDR3 sequence is 15 residues long.

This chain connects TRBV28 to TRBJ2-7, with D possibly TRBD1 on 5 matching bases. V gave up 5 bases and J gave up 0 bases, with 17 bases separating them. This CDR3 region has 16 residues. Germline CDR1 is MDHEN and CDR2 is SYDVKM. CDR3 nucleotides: TGTGCCAGCAGTAACCTGAGTTGGGGCAGCTCCTACGAGCAGTACTTC. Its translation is CASSNLSWGSSYEQYF.

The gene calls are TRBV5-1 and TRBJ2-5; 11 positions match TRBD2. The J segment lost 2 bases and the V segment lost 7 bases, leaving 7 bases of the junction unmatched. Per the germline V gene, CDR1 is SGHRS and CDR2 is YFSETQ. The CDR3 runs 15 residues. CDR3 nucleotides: TGCGCCAGCTGCGACGGGACTAGCGGACAAGAGACCCAGTACTTC. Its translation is CASCDGTSGQETQYF.

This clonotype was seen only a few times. The CDR3 spells CSVENSGVNTEAFF. The CDR3 bases are TGCAGCGTTGAAAATTCTGGGGTTAACACTGAAGCTTTCTTT. The chain joins TRBV29-1 to TRBJ1-1; no clear D gene. The CDR3 covers 14 residues. Germline assignment: CDR1 SQVTM and CDR2 ANQGSEA. Trimming shortened V by 2 bases and J by 2 bases, and 12 bases separated the two germline ends. Variable domain in full (rest from reference TRBV29-1 and TRBJ1-1): SAVISQKPSRDICQRGTSLTIQCQVDSQVTMMFWYRQQPGQSLTLIATANQGSEATYESGFVIDKFPISRPNLTFSTLTVSNMSPEDSSIYLCSVENSGVNTEAFFGQGTRLTVV.

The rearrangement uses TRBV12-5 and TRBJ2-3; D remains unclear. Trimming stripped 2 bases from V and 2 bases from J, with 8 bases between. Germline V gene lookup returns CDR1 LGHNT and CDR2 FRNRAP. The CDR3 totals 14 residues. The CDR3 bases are TGTGCTAGTGGTTTGAGGGCCAACACAGATACGCAGTATTTT. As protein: CASGLRANTDTQYF. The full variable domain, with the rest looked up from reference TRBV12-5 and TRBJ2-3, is DARVTQTPRHKVTEMGQEVTMRCQPILGHNTVFWYRQTMMQGLELLAYFRNRAPLDDSGMPKDRFSAEMPDATLATLKIQPSEPRDSAVYFCASGLRANTDTQYFGPGTRLTVL.

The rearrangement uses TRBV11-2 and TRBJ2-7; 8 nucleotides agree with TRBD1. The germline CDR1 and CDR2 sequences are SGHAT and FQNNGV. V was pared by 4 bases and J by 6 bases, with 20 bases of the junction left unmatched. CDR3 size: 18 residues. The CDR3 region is CASSWQGAFSRGWVEQYF. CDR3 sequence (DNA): TGTGCCAGCAGCTGGCAGGGGGCCTTTTCTCGGGGATGGGTCGAGCAGTACTTC.

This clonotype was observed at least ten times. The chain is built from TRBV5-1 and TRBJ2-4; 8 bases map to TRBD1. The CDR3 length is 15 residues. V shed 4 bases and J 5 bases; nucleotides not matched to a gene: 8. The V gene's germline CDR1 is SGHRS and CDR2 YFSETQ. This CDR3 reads CASSAGQGVENIQYF. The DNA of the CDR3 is TGCGCCAGCAGCGCCGGACAGGGCGTCGAAAACATTCAGTACTTC.

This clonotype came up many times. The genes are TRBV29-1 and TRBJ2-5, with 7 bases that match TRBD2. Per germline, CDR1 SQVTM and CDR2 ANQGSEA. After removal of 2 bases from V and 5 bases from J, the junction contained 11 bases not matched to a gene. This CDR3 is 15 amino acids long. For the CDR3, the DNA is TGCAGCGTTGAAATCCGGCGGGAGTCAGGGGAGACCCAGTACTTC. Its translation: CSVEIRRESGETQYF.

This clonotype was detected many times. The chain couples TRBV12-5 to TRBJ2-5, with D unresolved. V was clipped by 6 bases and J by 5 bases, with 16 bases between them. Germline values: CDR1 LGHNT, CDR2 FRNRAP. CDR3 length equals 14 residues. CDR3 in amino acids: CASGTGAILETQYF. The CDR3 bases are TGTGCTAGTGGGACCGGCGCTATATTGGAGACCCAGTACTTC.

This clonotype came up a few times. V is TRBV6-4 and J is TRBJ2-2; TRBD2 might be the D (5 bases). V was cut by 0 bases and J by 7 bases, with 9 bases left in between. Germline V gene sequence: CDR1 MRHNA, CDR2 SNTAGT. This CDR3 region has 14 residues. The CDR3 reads CASSDSNEGGELFF. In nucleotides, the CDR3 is TGTGCCAGCAGTGACTCGAATGAGGGCGGGGAGCTGTTTTTT.

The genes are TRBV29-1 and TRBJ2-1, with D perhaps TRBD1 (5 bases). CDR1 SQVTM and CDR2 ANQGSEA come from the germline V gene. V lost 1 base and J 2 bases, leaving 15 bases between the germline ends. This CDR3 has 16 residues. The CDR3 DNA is TGCAGCGTTGAAGGTGGGCAGGGCCAGGCCTACAATGAGCAGTTCTTC. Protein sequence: CSVEGGQGQAYNEQFF.

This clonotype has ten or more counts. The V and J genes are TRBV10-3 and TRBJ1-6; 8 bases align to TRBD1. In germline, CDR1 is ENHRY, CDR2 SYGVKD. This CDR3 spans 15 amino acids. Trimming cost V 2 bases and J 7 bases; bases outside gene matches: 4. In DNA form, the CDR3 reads TGTGCCATCAGTGAGCCCCGGGACAGGAATTCACCCCTCCACTTT. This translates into CAISEPRDRNSPLHF.

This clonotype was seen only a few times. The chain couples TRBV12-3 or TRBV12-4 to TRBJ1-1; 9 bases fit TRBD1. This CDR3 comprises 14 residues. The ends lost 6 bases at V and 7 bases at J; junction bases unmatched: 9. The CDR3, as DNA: TGTGCCAGCAGGATTACAGGGGGCGGAGGTGAAGCTTTCTTT. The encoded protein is CASRITGGGGEAFF.

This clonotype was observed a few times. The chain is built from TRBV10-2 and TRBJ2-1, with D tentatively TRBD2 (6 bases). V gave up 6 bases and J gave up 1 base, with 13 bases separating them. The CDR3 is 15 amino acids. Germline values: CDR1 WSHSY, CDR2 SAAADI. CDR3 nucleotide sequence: TGCGCCAGCAGCGCCGGCGGGATATCCTACAATGAGCAGTTCTTC. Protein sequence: CASSAGGISYNEQFF.

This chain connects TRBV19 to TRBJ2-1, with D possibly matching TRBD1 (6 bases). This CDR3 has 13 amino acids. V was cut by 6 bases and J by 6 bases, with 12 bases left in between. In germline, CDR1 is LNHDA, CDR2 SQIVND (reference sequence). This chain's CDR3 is CASSMGHPNEQFF. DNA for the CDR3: TGTGCCAGTAGCATGGGACATCCCAATGAGCAGTTCTTC.

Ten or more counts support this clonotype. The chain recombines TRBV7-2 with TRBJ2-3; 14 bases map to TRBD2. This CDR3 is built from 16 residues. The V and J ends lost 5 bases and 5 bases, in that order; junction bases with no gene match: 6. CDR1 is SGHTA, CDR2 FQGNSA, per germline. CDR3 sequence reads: CASSLRLAGGGDTQYF. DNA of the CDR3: TGTGCCAGCAGCCTAAGACTAGCGGGAGGGGGAGATACGCAGTATTTT.

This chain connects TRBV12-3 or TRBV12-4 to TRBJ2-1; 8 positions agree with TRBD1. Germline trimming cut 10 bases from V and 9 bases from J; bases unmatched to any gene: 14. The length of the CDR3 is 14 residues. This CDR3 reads CATVRGPGPIEQFF. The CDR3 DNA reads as TGTGCCACAGTCAGGGGGCCGGGACCGATTGAGCAGTTCTTC.